This T cell receptor beta chain was identified in a study of cytomegalovirus exposure and HLA in healthy donors. Whole-study results and caveats: The study designated over 150 TCR beta chains cytomegalovirus-associated. In a later analysis, an Asian-associated ancestry cluster reportedly showed fewer N-insertions than the approximately 620-donor mean.

In regard to this clone: Its antigen remains unknown.

The PCR contained 60 Vbeta and 13 Jbeta primers. Libraries were prepared by immunoSEQ multiplex PCR; TCRdb keeps only in-frame clonotypes and omits some of them. The table includes some 140,000 clones, about 69% detected once. Trimming shortened V by 2 bases and J by 4 bases, and 12 bases separated the two germline ends. Germline V lookup: CDR1 MNHNS, CDR2 SASEGT. CDR3 length: 15 amino acids. Sequencing was done on a sample of PBMCs. The receptor was derived from a man under 40 in good health and CMV-seronegative. V usage is TRBV6-1 and J usage is TRBJ2-1; D perhaps matches TRBD1 (5 bases). The CDR3 nucleotides read TGTGCCAGCAGTGAATGGCAGGGAAGGTACAATGAGCAGTTCTTC. Amino acid sequence: CASSEWQGRYNEQFF.